The clone carrying this T cell receptor beta chain was observed a few times. Antigen specificity is unknown. Unique molecular identifiers were carried by the TCR beta cDNA libraries. TCRdb reanalysed the PCR reads using MiXCR and keeps one entry per CDR3 protein. This sample has about 760,000 distinct CDR3 sequences, with 25% to 30% found just once. These data originate in a study of post-analysis software for immune sequencing data. As for the study in general: Both relapsing-remitting and secondary progressive multiple sclerosis featured among the disease courses, as did progressive-relapsing multiple sclerosis.

Broader study findings: Significantly decreased normalized Chao1 diversity was recorded for multiple sclerosis patients relative to controls.

The sequenced sample consisted of blood. This TCR derives from a girl aged 5 to 17 with multiple sclerosis.

This chain's CDR3 is CASSPTSGGVPYNEQFF. Here the CDR3 DNA reads TGTGCCAGCAGCCCAACCAGCGGGGGGGTGCCCTACAATGAGCAGTTCTTC. The rearrangement links TRBV11-2 to TRBJ2-1; TRBD2 matches 10 bases. The CDR3 has 17 residues. The trim removed 5 bases at V and 2 bases at J, leaving 9 bases unmatched. Germline CDR1 is SGHAT and CDR2 is FQNNGV.